These 32 T cell receptor beta chains share one sample of origin, sequenced in a study of blood T cell repertoires in COVID-19 (dated by TCRdb to 2018 to 2020). Libraries were built with the immunoSEQ multiplex PCR assay. The source is immuneACCESS, and TCRdb retained only in-frame sequences with V and J called. Part of the clones is not carried over; for the studies checked, unresolved V genes explain less than half of this, and the remainder is unexplained. In this sample the table shows roughly 150,000 clones, approximately 87% of which occur a single time. The ten largest clones add up to about 9.3% of the sample. What was sequenced was peripheral blood. Receptors were obtained from a woman in her 70s with COVID-19, enrolled during active disease.

V gene TRBV18 combines with J gene TRBJ2-7, with 7 bases lining up with TRBD1. CDR3 length equals 16 residues. Trimming at V came to 5 bases and at J to 4 bases, leaving 14 bases not matched to a gene. Germline-derived CDR1 and CDR2 are KGHSH and LQKENI. The CDR3 DNA reads TGTGCCAGCTCAACTCGACAGGGAAGTGGGATTTACGAGCAGTACTTC. Protein: CASSTRQGSGIYEQYF.

The DNA of the CDR3 is TGTGCCATCCGGACAGGGAACTACAATGAGCAGTTCTTC. The encoded protein is CAIRTGNYNEQFF. The chain carries TRBV2 and TRBJ2-1, with 8 bases identical to TRBD1. CDR1 and CDR2 from the germline V gene are SNHLY and FYNNEI. The CDR3 loop spans 13 amino acids. The ends lost 10 bases at V and 3 bases at J; junction bases unmatched: 5.

The chain couples TRBV5-1 to TRBJ1-5; no reliable D call. V lost 0 bases and J lost 3, with 10 bases in between. The germline CDR1 and CDR2 sequences are SGHRS and YFSETQ. This CDR3 region has 15 residues. CDR3 sequence reads: CASSLDGSFNQPQHF. CDR3 nucleotides: TGCGCCAGCAGCTTGGACGGGAGCTTCAATCAGCCCCAGCATTTT.

V is TRBV20-1 and J is TRBJ1-1; D unresolved. The CDR3 extends over 13 amino acids. The germline CDR1 and CDR2 sequences are DFQATT and SNEGSKA (reference sequence). V lost 3 bases and J lost 0, with 8 bases in between. CDR3 sequence: CSASLSMNTEAFF. The CDR3 DNA is TGCAGTGCTAGTCTCAGTATGAACACTGAAGCTTTCTTT.

This clone was seen once. The J gene is TRBJ2-5, the V gene TRBV5-6; no reliable D call. V was cut by 2 bases and J by 4 bases, with 3 bases left in between. CDR1 and CDR2 (germline): SGHDT, YYEEEE. The CDR3 totals 11 residues. CDR3 protein: CASSFRETQYF. The DNA of the CDR3 is TGTGCCAGCAGCTTCAGAGAGACCCAGTACTTC.

V usage is TRBV18 and J usage is TRBJ1-1; TRBD1 matches at 7 bases. Germline V gives CDR1 KGHSH, CDR2 LQKENI. The junction had 4 bases not matched to a gene; V was cut back by 0 bases and J by 3 bases. The CDR3 is 15 residues long. This CDR3 is CASSPPTGPYTEAFF. The CDR3 DNA reads as TGTGCCAGCTCACCACCGACAGGGCCTTACACTGAAGCTTTCTTT. Full variable domain (rest looked up from reference TRBV18 and TRBJ1-1): NAGVMQNPRHLVRRRGQEARLRCSPMKGHSHVYWYRQLPEEGLKFMVYLQKENIIDESGMPKERFSAEFPKEGPSILRIQQVVRGDSAAYFCASSPPTGPYTEAFFGQGTRLTVV.

This rearrangement joins TRBV5-1 to TRBJ1-1, with 9 positions matching TRBD1. CDR1 is SGHRS and CDR2 is YFSETQ in the germline V gene. V was clipped by 4 bases and J by 12 bases; unmatched bases: 16. The CDR3 covers 15 residues. The CDR3 coding sequence is TGCGCCAGCAGCCCCCTTCCCGGGACAGGGTTTGGTTCTTTCTTT. Protein: CASSPLPGTGFGSFF.

This chain uses TRBV3-1 (or the pseudogene TRBV3-2) with TRBJ2-3; 11 nucleotides line up with TRBD2. Germline V gene data show CDR1 as LGHDT and CDR2 as YNNKEL (reference sequence). J gave up 0 bases and V 4 bases, and 9 bases lay outside the gene matches. The CDR3 length is 18 residues. The CDR3 sequence is CASSLASGGLPSTDTQYF. The CDR3, as DNA: TGTGCCAGCAGCCTTGCTAGCGGGGGGTTACCCAGCACAGATACGCAGTATTTT.

In the case of this clone: Distinct nucleotide sequences in the sample also encode this CDR3. J is TRBJ1-6 and V is TRBV19; 8 nucleotides align to TRBD1. The trim removed 3 bases at V and 7 bases at J, leaving 2 bases unmatched. The CDR3 totals 14 residues. Germline V lookup: CDR1 LNHDA, CDR2 SQIVND (reference sequence). The CDR3 coding sequence is TGTGCCAGTAGTATCCGGGACAGGAATTCACCCCTCCACTTT. It yields the protein CASSIRDRNSPLHF.

The rearrangement joins TRBV7-2 to TRBJ2-7, with D uncertain. V lost 0 bases and J lost 2, with 5 bases in between. The germline V gene has CDR1 SGHTA and CDR2 FQGNSA. The CDR3 spans 13 residues. This CDR3 is CASSLASAYEQYF. CDR3 coding DNA: TGTGCCAGCAGCTTAGCGAGTGCCTACGAGCAGTACTTC.

The chain combines TRBV12-5 with TRBJ1-2, with D unclear. CDR3 size: 11 residues. CDR1 and CDR2 from the germline V gene are LGHNT and FRNRAP. V gave up 9 bases and J gave up 4 bases, with 9 bases separating them. CDR3 loop: CASARGYGYTF. As DNA, the CDR3 is TGTGCTAGCGCGCGGGGCTATGGCTACACCTTC.

The genes are TRBV2 and TRBJ1-5; perhaps TRBD1 as D (5 bases). V was trimmed by 7 bases and J by 0 bases, leaving 19 bases between them. Germline V lookup: CDR1 SNHLY, CDR2 FYNNEI. The CDR3 length is 17 residues. CDR3 sequence (DNA): TGTGCCAGCACCAAGGGAGCAGGGAGGGATAGCAATCAGCCCCAGCATTTT. Translated, it gives CASTKGAGRDSNQPQHF. Using reference TRBV2 and TRBJ1-5 for the parts outside the CDR3, the full variable domain is EPEVTQTPSHQVTQMGQEVILRCVPISNHLYFYWYRQILGQKVEFLVSFYNNEISEKSEIFDDQFSVERPDGSNFTLKIRSTKLEDSAMYFCASTKGAGRDSNQPQHFGDGTRLSIL.

The chain recombines TRBV5-1 with TRBJ1-3, with D unresolved. Germline V CDR1 and CDR2: SGHRS, YFSETQ. The CDR3 is 16 amino acids. V lost 1 base and J 0 bases, leaving 11 bases between the germline ends. DNA of the CDR3: TGCGCCAGCAGCTTGCCGGGGTCGGCCTCTGGAAACACCATATATTTT. This sequence encodes CASSLPGSASGNTIYF.

The CDR3 sequence is CASRTRGGGDTQYF. The CDR3 DNA sequence: TGCGCCAGCAGGACTAGGGGAGGAGGAGATACGCAGTATTTT. This sequence joins TRBV5-1 and TRBJ2-3; tentatively, D is TRBD2 (6 bases). The CDR3 extends over 14 amino acids. CDR1 SGHRS and CDR2 YFSETQ come from the germline V gene. V lost 5 bases, J lost 5 bases, and 15 bases lay in between.

The chain carries TRBV13 and TRBJ1-6; D gene uncertain. Germline lookup yields CDR1 PRHDT and CDR2 FYEKMQ (reference sequence). The CDR3 extends over 18 amino acids. The ends were cut back, 5 bases at V and 0 bases at J, with 17 bases in the middle. DNA for the CDR3: TGTGCCAGCAGCCCAACGGAGTTTAGGATCTCCTATAATTCACCCCTCCACTTT. The encoded protein is CASSPTEFRISYNSPLHF.

V is TRBV7-2 and J is TRBJ2-2, with a possible D match to TRBD1 (6 bases). The CDR3 extends over 16 amino acids. V lost 5 bases and J lost 4, with 17 bases in between. Germline CDR1 is SGHTA and CDR2 is FQGNSA. As DNA, the CDR3 is TGTGCCAGCAGCCCGACAGGCCGAGGAGGCACCGGGGAGCTGTTTTTT. This codes for CASSPTGRGGTGELFF.

The chain is built from TRBV28 and TRBJ2-5; a weak D match, TRBD1 (6 bases). This CDR3 has 11 residues. Germline values: CDR1 MDHEN, CDR2 SYDVKM. Trimming pared 7 bases from V and 9 bases from J, leaving 12 bases between. The CDR3 here is CASNAPGAQYF. CDR3 nucleotide sequence: TGTGCCAGCAACGCTCCAGGGGCCCAGTACTTC.

This sequence joins TRBV15 and TRBJ1-1; 9 bases line up with TRBD1. Germline V CDR1 and CDR2: LNHNV, YYDKDF (reference sequence). The CDR3 consists of 14 residues. Germline trimming cut 6 bases from V and 1 base from J; bases unmatched to any gene: 3. The CDR3 DNA sequence: TGTGCCACCAGTAGGGACAGGGAGAACACTGAAGCTTTCTTT. Protein sequence: CATSRDRENTEAFF.

The genes are TRBV7-9 and TRBJ1-1; 8 bases align to TRBD1. This CDR3 is 13 amino acids long. Per germline, CDR1 SEHNR and CDR2 FQNEAQ (reference sequence). V lost 6 bases to trimming and J lost 7 bases; unmatched junction nucleotides: 7. The CDR3: CASRPTGEGEAFF. The CDR3 DNA reads TGTGCCAGCAGACCGACAGGGGAGGGTGAAGCTTTCTTT.

Only one count was recorded for this clone. V and J are TRBV5-1 and TRBJ2-4, with 7 bases identical to TRBD1. The length of the CDR3 is 13 residues. Germline V CDR1 and CDR2: SGHRS, YFSETQ. V shed 1 base and J 8 bases; nucleotides not matched to a gene: 3. The CDR3 spells CASSLNRGDIQYF. CDR3 nucleotides: TGCGCCAGCAGCTTGAACAGGGGAGACATTCAGTACTTC.

The V and J genes are TRBV5-6 and TRBJ1-4; tentatively, D is TRBD1 (6 bases). Germline lookup yields CDR1 SGHDT and CDR2 YYEEEE. The CDR3 length is 15 residues. The germline V and J ends were trimmed by 4 bases and 0 bases, with 10 bases remaining between them. CDR3 amino acids: CASSRSGATNEKLFF. CDR3 DNA sequence: TGTGCCAGCAGCAGATCAGGGGCAACTAATGAAAAACTGTTTTTT. Full variable domain (outside the CDR3, taken from reference TRBV5-6 and TRBJ1-4): DAGVTQSPTHLIKTRGQQVTLRCSPKSGHDTVSWYQQALGQGPQFIFQYYEEEERQRGNFPDRFSGHQFPNYSSELNVNALLLGDSALYLCASSRSGATNEKLFFGSGTQLSVL.

The chain couples TRBV6-5 to TRBJ2-3, with D unresolved. Trimming removed 8 bases from V and 0 bases from J, with 9 bases in between. Germline V gives CDR1 MNHEY, CDR2 SVGAGI. This CDR3 is 13 amino acids long. CDR3 loop: CASRFTSTDTQYF. The CDR3, as DNA: TGTGCCAGCCGATTTACAAGCACAGATACGCAGTATTTT.

This chain joins TRBV28 and TRBJ1-2; D remains ambiguous. Trimming took 5 bases from V and 8 from J, leaving 9 bases between them. The CDR3 length is 11 residues. Looked up from germline, CDR1 is MDHEN and CDR2 is SYDVKM. DNA of the CDR3: TGTGCCAGCAGTCCCAACCGGGGCTACACCTTC. Encoded protein: CASSPNRGYTF.

This clone was detected a few times. The chain uses TRBV2 and TRBJ2-7, with 11 bases lining up with TRBD2. Germline assignment: CDR1 SNHLY and CDR2 FYNNEI. The ends lost 4 bases at V and 1 base at J; junction bases unmatched: 3. The CDR3 has 15 amino acids. The DNA for the CDR3 is TGTGCCAGCAGTGTTACTAGCGGGGGTTCCTACGAGCAGTACTTC. Translated: CASSVTSGGSYEQYF.

The chain links TRBV5-1 to TRBJ1-5; D not resolved. Germline V gene lookup returns CDR1 SGHRS and CDR2 YFSETQ. Trimming shortened V by 0 bases and J by 3 bases, and 16 bases separated the two germline ends. The CDR3 totals 17 residues. CDR3 sequence: CASSLAEEGSVNQPQHF. The CDR3 bases are TGCGCCAGCAGCTTGGCCGAAGAGGGCTCCGTCAATCAGCCCCAGCATTTT. The variable domain in full, completed from reference TRBV5-1 and TRBJ1-5, reads KAGVTQTPRYLIKTRGQQVTLSCSPISGHRSVSWYQQTPGQGLQFLFEYFSETQRNKGNFPGRFSGRQFSNSRSEMNVSTLELGDSALYLCASSLAEEGSVNQPQHFGDGTRLSIL.

This clone was recorded once. The chain uses TRBV6-2 or TRBV6-3 and TRBJ1-1; no definite D call. Germline CDR1 reads MNHEY; CDR2 reads SVGEGT. V lost 6 bases and J lost 1, with 12 bases in between. The CDR3 spans 14 residues. The CDR3 sequence is CASSPTSSNTEAFF. In nucleotides, the CDR3 is TGTGCCAGCAGCCCGACAAGTTCGAACACTGAAGCTTTCTTT.

The chain carries TRBV11-3 and TRBJ2-3; 7 bases fit TRBD2. This CDR3 contains 13 residues. Germline V CDR1 and CDR2: SGHNT, YENEEA. V shed 5 bases, J shed 4 bases, and the junction held 3 bases outside the gene matches. CDR3 nucleotide sequence: TGTGCCAGCAGCCCCGGACTAGCAGATACGCAGTATTTT. This gives the protein CASSPGLADTQYF.

The chain couples TRBV3-1 (or the pseudogene TRBV3-2) to TRBJ1-2, with D unresolved. Trimming took off 2 bases at V and 2 bases at J, with 9 bases between the two ends. CDR1 LGHDT and CDR2 YNNKEL come from the germline V gene (reference sequence). The CDR3 has 14 residues. CDR3 in DNA: TGTGCCAGCAGCCAACCAGGTTCGAACTATGGCTACACCTTC. This gives the protein CASSQPGSNYGYTF.

The chain employs TRBV5-4 and TRBJ2-2; 8 nucleotides line up with TRBD1. CDR3 length: 15 amino acids. Germline CDR1 and CDR2: SGHNT and YYREEE (reference sequence). With V trimmed by 5 bases and J by 5 bases, 8 bases remained unmatched. The CDR3 reads CASSLTGGLTGELFF. The CDR3 DNA sequence: TGTGCCAGCAGTCTTACAGGGGGATTAACCGGGGAGCTGTTTTTT.

This clone was seen a single time. The gene calls are TRBV5-1 and TRBJ1-4; the D is unclear. This CDR3 comprises 15 residues. V dropped 0 bases and J dropped 7 bases, with 13 bases sitting between them. Germline CDR1 is SGHRS and CDR2 is YFSETQ. The CDR3 region is CASSLGGRGSEKLFF. The CDR3 nucleotides are TGCGCCAGCAGCTTGGGGGGTCGGGGAAGTGAAAAACTGTTTTTT. The variable domain in full, with the rest retrieved from reference TRBV5-1 and TRBJ1-4, is KAGVTQTPRYLIKTRGQQVTLSCSPISGHRSVSWYQQTPGQGLQFLFEYFSETQRNKGNFPGRFSGRQFSNSRSEMNVSTLELGDSALYLCASSLGGRGSEKLFFGSGTQLSVL.

This clone occurred once. The chain has TRBV7-9 and TRBJ2-5, with a tentative D call TRBD1 (6 bases). V lost 9 bases and J lost 4, with 12 bases in between. The CDR3 runs to 12 residues. Germline V gene lookup returns CDR1 SEHNR and CDR2 FQNEAQ (reference sequence). The CDR3 DNA sequence: TGTGCCAGTCGACAGGATTTAGAGACCCAGTACTTC. The encoded protein is CASRQDLETQYF.

This clone was observed once. The genes are TRBV12-5 and TRBJ2-7, with D maybe TRBD2 (6 bases). This CDR3 region has 17 residues. The V and J ends lost 1 base and 0 bases respectively, with 16 bases between them. The germline V gene has CDR1 LGHNT and CDR2 FRNRAP. The CDR3 loop is CASGLGDFHRSSYEQYF. In DNA form, the CDR3 reads TGTGCTAGTGGTTTGGGGGACTTCCATCGCAGCTCCTACGAGCAGTACTTC. Full variable domain (remainder filled in from reference TRBV12-5 and TRBJ2-7): DARVTQTPRHKVTEMGQEVTMRCQPILGHNTVFWYRQTMMQGLELLAYFRNRAPLDDSGMPKDRFSAEMPDATLATLKIQPSEPRDSAVYFCASGLGDFHRSSYEQYFGPGTRLTVT.